These T cell receptor beta chains were read from a single sample in a study of TIL therapy for anti-PD-1-resistant metastatic lung cancer. Sequencing used immunoSEQ multiplex PCR; TCRdb keeps in-frame clones, though not all of them. The top ten clones hold 9.5% to 12% of a sample with about 100,000 clones, about three fifths of them seen once. The sample here was tumor tissue, taken at baseline. These receptors all come from a person aged 25 to 80 with non-small cell lung cancer. Both conserved end residues are part of each CDR3. A D gene is named only where the DNA matches it firmly. Not all rows give a size; the values are once, few, many and, for expanded clones, a class.

abundance	j_gene	v_gene	len	d_gene	CDR3nt	CDR3aa
.	TRBJ2-2	TRBV25-1	15	TRBD1	TGTGCCAGCAGTGCCTACAGGGGGCGAACCGGGGAGCTGTTTTTT	CASSAYRGRTGELFF
.	TRBJ2-5	TRBV4-3	16	TRBD2	TGCGCCAGCAGCCAAGGGCTAGCGGGGTTTCAAGAGACCCAGTACTTC	CASSQGLAGFQETQYF
.	TRBJ2-3	TRBV2	11	.	TGTGCCAGCTTTGAAACAGATACGCAGTATTTT	CASFETDTQYF
once	TRBJ2-1	TRBV19	17	.	TGTGCCAGTACAGTAGGCCGAGCAAGGCCCTCCTACAATGAGCAGTTCTTC	CASTVGRARPSYNEQFF
.	TRBJ2-7	TRBV4-2	15	TRBD1	TGTGCCAGCAGCCAAGATGGCCAGGGGGTCAACGAGCAGTACTTC	CASSQDGQGVNEQYF
once	TRBJ2-5	TRBV28	15	TRBD2	TGTGCCAGCAGTTTGTCAGGGACTACGGGGGAGACCCAGTACTTC	CASSLSGTTGETQYF
.	TRBJ2-1	TRBV11-2	19	TRBD2	TGTGCCAGCATTAAAGGCGGGACGGGGGGACTAGTTTCCTACAATGAGCAGTTCTTC	CASIKGGTGGLVSYNEQFF
once	TRBJ1-2	TRBV5-6	14	.	TGTGCCAGCAGCTTGGGATCAGGGGCCTATGGCCACACCTTC	CASSLGSGAYGHTF
.	TRBJ2-1	TRBV7-3	16	TRBD2	TGTGCCAGCAGCCCCACCCGAGGCGGGAGAGGCAATGAGCAGTTCTTC	CASSPTRGGRGNEQFF
once	TRBJ2-4	TRBV28	15	.	TGTGCCAGCCTAAGGCGGGGATCGGCCAAAAACATTCAGTACTTC	CASLRRGSAKNIQYF
.	TRBJ2-3	TRBV28	14	.	TGTGCCAGCAAGGGGAGTGCCCCAACAGATACGCAGTATTTT	CASKGSAPTDTQYF
.	TRBJ2-1	TRBV28	13	.	TGTGCCAGCAGTCACCCCATCGACGCCTTCGTGTTCTTC	CASSHPIDAFVFF
.	TRBJ2-1	TRBV27	17	TRBD2	TGTGCCAGCAGTTTAGAACCTCCGGGACTAGCGGTCAATGAGCAGTTCTTC	CASSLEPPGLAVNEQFF
.	TRBJ2-3	TRBV5-1	17	TRBD2	TGCGCCAGCAGCTTATCACTAGCGGGAGGGTTGTCAGATACGCAGTATTTT	CASSLSLAGGLSDTQYF
few	TRBJ1-1	TRBV7-2	14	.	TGTGCCAGCAGCTTCAGTATAGGACAGATTGAAGCTTTCTTT	CASSFSIGQIEAFF
.	TRBJ1-5	TRBV18	14	.	TGTGCCAGCTCACCTCCAGGTGGCAATCAGCCCCAGCATTTT	CASSPPGGNQPQHF
.	TRBJ2-1	TRBV18	14	.	TGTGCCAGCTCCCTCACTCATGACAGCAATGAGCAGTTCTTC	CASSLTHDSNEQFF
.	TRBJ2-2	TRBV2	14	.	TGTGCCAGCAGTCCCGCGGGATCCACCGGGGAGCTGTTTTTT	CASSPAGSTGELFF
.	TRBJ1-2	TRBV5-4	16	.	TGTGCCAGCAGCTTGGCGGGGGCCGGCGGTTCCTATGGCTACACCTTC	CASSLAGAGGSYGYTF
many	TRBJ1-5	TRBV18	17	.	TGTGCCAGCTCACCATCAGCGTTGACAGTGAGCAATCAGCCCCAGCATTTT	CASSPSALTVSNQPQHF
.	TRBJ1-4	TRBV19	15	.	TGTGCCAGTAGTACGATCTACAGGGAGAGAGAAAAACTGTTTTTT	CASSTIYREREKLFF
.	TRBJ1-4	TRBV7-2	13	.	TGTGCCAGCAGCTTGCGGACCAATGAAAAACTGTTTTTT	CASSLRTNEKLFF
.	TRBJ1-5	TRBV2	14	TRBD1	TGTGCCAGCAGTGAACAGGGGGGGAATCAGCCCCAGCATTTT	CASSEQGGNQPQHF
.	TRBJ2-1	TRBV5-5	14	TRBD2	TGTGCCAGCAGCCGGGGGGAGGTCTACAATGAGCAGTTCTTC	CASSRGEVYNEQFF
.	TRBJ2-3	TRBV3-1/TRBV3-2	18	TRBD2	TGTGCCAGCAGCCAAGCTGGGACTAGCCTACTAAGCACAGATACGCAGTATTTT	CASSQAGTSLLSTDTQYF
few	TRBJ2-2	TRBV3-1/TRBV3-2	14	.	TGTGCCAGCAGCCCCCAGACAGCCACCGGGGAGCTGTTTTTT	CASSPQTATGELFF
.	TRBJ1-5	TRBV12-3/TRBV12-4	13	TRBD1	TGTGCCAGCAGTGGGACAGGGGACCAGCCCCAGCATTTT	CASSGTGDQPQHF
.	TRBJ2-7	TRBV27	14	.	TGTGCCAGCAGGAGAGCCATGAGATGGTACGAGCAGTACTTC	CASRRAMRWYEQYF
.	TRBJ2-3	TRBV7-8	16	TRBD2	TGTGCCAGCAGCGCAAGACTAGCGGGGGGGGGAGATACGCAGTATTTT	CASSARLAGGGDTQYF
medium-sized	TRBJ2-5	TRBV7-2	14	.	TGTGCCAGCAGCTTCTCTGGAACTCGGGAGACCCAGTACTTC	CASSFSGTRETQYF